The rows below give T cell receptor beta chains drawn from one sample of a study of blood T cell repertoires in COVID-19. The repertoire was sequenced with immunoSEQ multiplex PCR; TCRdb's copy has only in-frame clones and lacks some. This table has roughly 18,000 clones, approximately 90% appearing once. Sequencing used peripheral blood. Receptors were obtained from a woman aged 55-70 years with active COVID-19. The CDR3 runs from the conserved cysteine through the conserved F or W. The D gene is left open where the match is weak. Clone size is stated in some rows and not others, as once, few, many or a class when expanded.

V: TRBV3-1/TRBV3-2; J: TRBJ1-5; D: -; size: few; DNA: TGTGCCAGCAGCCAGGGTTACAGTATTGGGCAGCCCCAGCATTTT; CDR3: CASSQGYSIGQPQHF
V: TRBV5-1; J: TRBJ2-7; D: -; size: -; DNA: TGCGCCAGCAGCTTGGCCGGGGGATGGGAGCAGTACTTC; CDR3: CASSLAGGWEQYF
V: TRBV13; J: TRBJ1-2; D: -; size: once; DNA: TGTGCCAGCAGCTTAGGGGAGTTGGACTATGGCTACACCTTC; CDR3: CASSLGELDYGYTF
V: TRBV15; J: TRBJ1-5; D: -; size: -; DNA: TGTGCCACCAGCAGAGATCGGTCCGGGAATCAGCCCCAGCATTTT; CDR3: CATSRDRSGNQPQHF
V: TRBV5-1; J: TRBJ1-2; D: -; size: -; DNA: TGCGCCAGCAGCTTGGGTCAGGGCAGGGGCTACACCTTC; CDR3: CASSLGQGRGYTF
V: TRBV27; J: TRBJ1-6; D: -; size: once; DNA: TGTGCCAGCAGTCCACGTACAGATAATTCACCCCTCCACTTT; CDR3: CASSPRTDNSPLHF
V: TRBV6-1; J: TRBJ1-2; D: -; size: -; DNA: TGTGCCAGCAGTGAATCGGACAGTATCTATGGCTACACCTTC; CDR3: CASSESDSIYGYTF
V: TRBV7-2; J: TRBJ1-2; D: -; size: -; DNA: TGTGCCAGCAGCTTAGTTCCGGGAAACTATGGCTACACCTTC; CDR3: CASSLVPGNYGYTF
V: TRBV6-1; J: TRBJ2-7; D: -; size: -; DNA: TGTGCCAGCAGTGACACGCGGCAATACGAGCAGTACTTC; CDR3: CASSDTRQYEQYF
V: TRBV25-1; J: TRBJ1-6; D: TRBD1; size: once; DNA: TGTGCCAGCAGGGCTACCGCGGGACAGGGTAATAATTCACCCCTCCACTTT; CDR3: CASRATAGQGNNSPLHF
V: TRBV15; J: TRBJ2-1; D: TRBD2; size: -; DNA: TGTGCCACCAGCAGGGATTTAGCGGGGGCCCACTACAATGAGCAGTTCTTC; CDR3: CATSRDLAGAHYNEQFF
V: TRBV18; J: TRBJ1-5; D: -; size: -; DNA: TGTGCCAGCTCACCCCCAGGGGAAGGACAGCCCCAGCATTTT; CDR3: CASSPPGEGQPQHF
V: TRBV18; J: TRBJ1-4; D: -; size: once; DNA: TGTGCCAGCTCACCCAAGGGGGGGAATGAAAAACTGTTTTTT; CDR3: CASSPKGGNEKLFF
V: TRBV6-5; J: TRBJ1-6; D: TRBD1; size: few; DNA: TGTGCCAGCAGTCCGCCGGACAGGGGAAGCTCACCCCTCCACTTT; CDR3: CASSPPDRGSSPLHF
V: TRBV7-9; J: TRBJ1-3; D: TRBD1; size: -; DNA: TGTGCCAGCAGCGCGGACAGGGGGCTTGGAAACACCATATATTTT; CDR3: CASSADRGLGNTIYF
V: TRBV21-1; J: TRBJ2-7; D: -; size: -; DNA: TGTGCCAGCAGGGGGCCCGCAGGGTTGTCCCCGGCCGCTAACGAGCAGTACTTC; CDR3: CASRGPAGLSPAANEQYF
V: TRBV5-1; J: TRBJ2-1; D: -; size: -; DNA: TGCGCCAGCAGCAAATACTGGGGGGTCAATGAGCAGTTCTTC; CDR3: CASSKYWGVNEQFF
V: TRBV6-2/TRBV6-3; J: TRBJ2-3; D: TRBD2; size: -; DNA: TGTGCCAGCAGTTGGAGCGGGGTTAGCACAGATACGCAGTATTTT; CDR3: CASSWSGVSTDTQYF
V: TRBV5-1; J: TRBJ1-2; D: -; size: once; DNA: TGCGCCAGCAGCGCAAATACGGGGGGGGACTCTCTCTATGGCTACACCTTC; CDR3: CASSANTGGDSLYGYTF
V: TRBV6-1; J: TRBJ2-5; D: -; size: -; DNA: TGTGCCAGCAGTGAATGGTCAGGGGTCCGGGAGACCCAGTACTTC; CDR3: CASSEWSGVRETQYF
V: TRBV5-1; J: TRBJ1-4; D: -; size: -; DNA: TGCGCCAGCAGTGGCACTAGTGAAAAACTGTTTTTT; CDR3: CASSGTSEKLFF
V: TRBV6-5; J: TRBJ1-5; D: TRBD1; size: -; DNA: TGTGCCAGCGGCGGACAGGGGCATCAGCCCCAGCATTTT; CDR3: CASGGQGHQPQHF
V: TRBV19; J: TRBJ1-1; D: TRBD1; size: once; DNA: TGTGCCAGTAGTAAGACAGGGTCGGGGAGCACTGAAGCTTTCTTT; CDR3: CASSKTGSGSTEAFF
V: TRBV7-9; J: TRBJ2-4; D: -; size: -; DNA: TGTGCCAGCAGCGAGGGCAGCCTAGCCAAAAACATTCAGTACTTC; CDR3: CASSEGSLAKNIQYF
V: TRBV27; J: TRBJ2-4; D: -; size: -; DNA: TGTGCCAGCAGTGACCCCGGCCAGAAGGAGAACATTCAGTACTTC; CDR3: CASSDPGQKENIQYF
V: TRBV2; J: TRBJ2-4; D: -; size: -; DNA: TGTGCCAGCACCAAGACAGCGCTAGCCAAAAACATTCAGTACTTC; CDR3: CASTKTALAKNIQYF
V: TRBV5-1; J: TRBJ2-1; D: -; size: -; DNA: TGCGCCAGCAGCTTGGGGGCAGGGAACTCCTACAATGAGCAGTTCTTC; CDR3: CASSLGAGNSYNEQFF
V: TRBV6-5; J: TRBJ2-1; D: TRBD1; size: -; DNA: TGTGCCAGCAGTTACCTACCGGGACAGGTTCGGTTCTTC; CDR3: CASSYLPGQVRFF
V: TRBV4-2; J: TRBJ2-7; D: -; size: -; DNA: TGTGCCAGCAGCCACTCTGGGGTAGGACTCAGGGAGGGGGGAACTTCCTACGAGCAGTACTTC; CDR3: CASSHSGVGLREGGTSYEQYF
V: TRBV6-6; J: TRBJ2-7; D: TRBD1; size: -; DNA: TGTGCCAGCAGTTACCGAGCGCTCAGGGGGTCCTACGAGCAGTACTTC; CDR3: CASSYRALRGSYEQYF
V: TRBV11-3; J: TRBJ2-1; D: -; size: -; DNA: TGTGCCAGCAGCTTAGGCCGAGTGCCTGGAGGACAGAATGAGCAGTTCTTC; CDR3: CASSLGRVPGGQNEQFF
V: TRBV19; J: TRBJ1-5; D: -; size: -; DNA: TGTGCCAGTAGTAGGGGCAGGGGTCAGCCCCAGCATTTT; CDR3: CASSRGRGQPQHF
V: TRBV29-1; J: TRBJ2-3; D: TRBD1; size: -; DNA: TGCAGCGTTACAGGGGACCTCACAGATACGCAGTATTTT; CDR3: CSVTGDLTDTQYF
V: TRBV5-1; J: TRBJ1-5; D: -; size: few; DNA: TGCGCCAGCAGCTTGGGGTCGGGGTATCAGCCCCAGCATTTT; CDR3: CASSLGSGYQPQHF
V: TRBV5-1; J: TRBJ2-1; D: TRBD2; size: -; DNA: TGCGCCAGCAGCAGGACTAGCGGGGGCTCCTACAATGAGCAGTTCTTC; CDR3: CASSRTSGGSYNEQFF
V: TRBV9; J: TRBJ2-3; D: TRBD2; size: -; DNA: TGTGCCAGCAGCCGGAGACTAGCGGGGGACCTACAAACAGATACGCAGTATTTT; CDR3: CASSRRLAGDLQTDTQYF
V: TRBV6-5; J: TRBJ1-2; D: TRBD1; size: -; DNA: TGTGCCAGCAGCCGGGACAGAACTAACTATGGCTACACCTTC; CDR3: CASSRDRTNYGYTF
V: TRBV11-1; J: TRBJ2-7; D: -; size: -; DNA: TGTGCCAGCAGCTCCGAGGGTCTGACGGACGAGCAGTACTTC; CDR3: CASSSEGLTDEQYF
V: TRBV5-1; J: TRBJ2-7; D: -; size: -; DNA: TGCGCCAGCAGCCCGTCTACCCCTACCTACGAGCAGTACTTC; CDR3: CASSPSTPTYEQYF
V: TRBV7-7; J: TRBJ2-7; D: TRBD1; size: few; DNA: TGTGCCAGCAGCCAGGACAGGGGAGCCGAGCAGTACTTC; CDR3: CASSQDRGAEQYF
V: TRBV2; J: TRBJ2-5; D: TRBD2; size: -; DNA: TGTGCCAGCACCCGGACTAGGCAGACCCCAGAGACCCAGTACTTC; CDR3: CASTRTRQTPETQYF
V: TRBV6-1; J: TRBJ1-4; D: -; size: -; DNA: TGTGCCAGCAGTGAAGCGAGCGGGGGGCATGAAAAACTGTTTTTT; CDR3: CASSEASGGHEKLFF
V: TRBV7-7; J: TRBJ1-2; D: TRBD1; size: -; DNA: TGTGCTAGCAGCCCTATAGCCGACAGGGATCCCTATGGCTACACCTTC; CDR3: CASSPIADRDPYGYTF
V: TRBV7-9; J: TRBJ1-1; D: -; size: -; DNA: TGTGCCAGCAGCGAACGGAGGGGCACTGAAGCTTTCTTT; CDR3: CASSERRGTEAFF
V: TRBV10-3; J: TRBJ1-5; D: -; size: -; DNA: TGTGCCATCAGTGAGTCGGAGGATAGCAATCAGCCCCAGCATTTT; CDR3: CAISESEDSNQPQHF
V: TRBV12-2; J: TRBJ2-7; D: -; size: -; DNA: TGTGCAGGCCGCCAAGGGGAACTCTCCTACGAGCAGTACTTC; CDR3: CAGRQGELSYEQYF